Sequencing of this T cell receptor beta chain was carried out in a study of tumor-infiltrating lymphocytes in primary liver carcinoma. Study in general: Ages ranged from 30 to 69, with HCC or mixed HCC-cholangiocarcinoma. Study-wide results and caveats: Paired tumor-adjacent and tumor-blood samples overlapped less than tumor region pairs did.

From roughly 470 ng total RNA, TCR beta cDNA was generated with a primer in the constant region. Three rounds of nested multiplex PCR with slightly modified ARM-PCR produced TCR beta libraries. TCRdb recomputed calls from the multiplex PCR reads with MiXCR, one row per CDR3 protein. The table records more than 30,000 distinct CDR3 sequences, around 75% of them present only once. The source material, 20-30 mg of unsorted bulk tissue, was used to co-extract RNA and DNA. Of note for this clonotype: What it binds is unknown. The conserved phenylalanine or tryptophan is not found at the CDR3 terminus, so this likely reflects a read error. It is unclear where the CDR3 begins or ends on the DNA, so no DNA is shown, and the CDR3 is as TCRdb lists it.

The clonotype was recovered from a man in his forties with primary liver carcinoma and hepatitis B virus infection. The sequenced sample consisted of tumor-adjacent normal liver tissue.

CDR3 amino acids: CASSQGGRAFS. The chain is built from TRBV11-2 and TRBJ1-1; the D call in the table, TRBD1, was not verified against the DNA. Germline V gene sequence: CDR1 SGHAT, CDR2 FQNNGV. Including both end residues, the CDR3 is 11 amino acids long.